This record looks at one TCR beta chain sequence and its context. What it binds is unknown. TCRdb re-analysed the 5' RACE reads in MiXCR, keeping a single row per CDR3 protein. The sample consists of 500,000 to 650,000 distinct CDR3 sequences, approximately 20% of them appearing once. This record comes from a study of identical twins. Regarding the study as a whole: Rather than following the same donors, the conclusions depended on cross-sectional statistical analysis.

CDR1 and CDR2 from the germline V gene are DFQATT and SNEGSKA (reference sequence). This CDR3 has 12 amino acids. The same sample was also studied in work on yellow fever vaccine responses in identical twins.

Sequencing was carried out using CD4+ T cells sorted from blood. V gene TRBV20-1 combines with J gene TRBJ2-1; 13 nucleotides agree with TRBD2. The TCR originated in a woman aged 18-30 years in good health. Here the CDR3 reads CSVGLAGNEQFF. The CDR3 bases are TGCAGCGTGGGACTAGCGGGAAATGAGCAGTTCTTC.